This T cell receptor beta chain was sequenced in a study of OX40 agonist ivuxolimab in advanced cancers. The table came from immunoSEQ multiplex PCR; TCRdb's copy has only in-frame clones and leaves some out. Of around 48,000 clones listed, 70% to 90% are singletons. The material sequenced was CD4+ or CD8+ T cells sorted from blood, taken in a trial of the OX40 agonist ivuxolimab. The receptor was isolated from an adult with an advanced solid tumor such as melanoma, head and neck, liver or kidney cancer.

CDR3 in DNA: TGTGCCAGCAGCAAGCGACAGGCCGCCTACGAGCAGTACTTC. This sequence encodes CASSKRQAAYEQYF. V usage is TRBV9 and J usage is TRBJ2-7, with D maybe TRBD1 (6 bases). The germline CDR1 and CDR2 sequences are SGDLS and YYNGEE. The CDR3 length is 14 residues. The V end lost 4 bases, the J end lost 2 bases, and 13 bases lay between the germline ends.